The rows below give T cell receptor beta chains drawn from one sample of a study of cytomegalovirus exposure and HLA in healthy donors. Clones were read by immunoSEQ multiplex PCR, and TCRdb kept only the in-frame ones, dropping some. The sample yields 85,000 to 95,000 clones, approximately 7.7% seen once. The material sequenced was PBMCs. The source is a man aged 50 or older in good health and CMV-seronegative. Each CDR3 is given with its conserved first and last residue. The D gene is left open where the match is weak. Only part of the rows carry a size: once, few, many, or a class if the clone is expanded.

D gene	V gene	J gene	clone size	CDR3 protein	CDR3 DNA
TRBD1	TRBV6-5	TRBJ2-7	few	CASSRDRSSYEQYF	TGTGCCAGCAGTAGGGACAGGAGCTCCTACGAGCAGTACTTC
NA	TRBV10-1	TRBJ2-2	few	CASSDVGFGLINTGELFF	TGCGCCAGCAGTGATGTTGGTTTCGGACTGATTAACACCGGGGAGCTGTTTTTT
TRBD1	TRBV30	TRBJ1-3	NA	CAWSAGQGGNTIYF	TGTGCCTGGAGTGCGGGACAGGGGGGAAACACCATATATTTT
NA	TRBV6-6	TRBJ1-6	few	CASSYGADYNSPLHF	TGTGCCAGCAGTTACGGGGCCGACTATAATTCACCCCTCCACTTT
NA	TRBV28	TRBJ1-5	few	CASSPPWTGQPQHF	TGTGCCAGCAGTCCCCCCTGGACTGGTCAGCCCCAGCATTTT
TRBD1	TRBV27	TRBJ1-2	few	CASSLRRGTGVYGYTF	TGTGCCAGCAGTCTCCGGAGGGGGACAGGGGTCTATGGCTACACCTTC
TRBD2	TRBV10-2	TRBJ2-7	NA	CASSEGLATYEQYF	TGCGCCAGCAGTGAGGGACTAGCGACGTACGAGCAGTACTTC
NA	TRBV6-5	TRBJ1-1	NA	CASSSTDRKAFF	TGTGCCAGCAGTTCCACGGACAGAAAAGCTTTCTTT
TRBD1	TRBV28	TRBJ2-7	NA	CASSSYPGQVEEQYF	TGTGCCAGCAGTTCCTATCCCGGACAGGTAGAGGAGCAGTACTTC
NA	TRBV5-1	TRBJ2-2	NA	CASRSGGELFF	TGCGCCAGCAGATCGGGCGGGGAGCTGTTTTTT
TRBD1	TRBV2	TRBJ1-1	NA	CASTDRVMNTEAFF	TGTGCCAGCACCGACAGGGTAATGAACACTGAAGCTTTCTTT